What follows are 32 T cell receptor beta chains derived from one specimen sequenced in a study of immune evolution from preneoplasia to lung adenocarcinoma. Sequencing used immunoSEQ multiplex PCR; TCRdb keeps in-frame clones, though not all of them. This table has 35,000 or so clones, roughly 74% appearing once. The material sequenced was FFPE invasive lung adenocarcinoma tissue. These receptors originate from a person between 60 and 70 years old with lung adenocarcinoma.

V gene TRBV9 combines with J gene TRBJ2-2; no clear D gene. The germline gives CDR1 SGDLS, CDR2 YYNGEE. V was clipped by 5 bases and J by 1 base, with 3 bases between them. The CDR3 is made up of 12 amino acids. The CDR3 region has the DNA TGTGCCAGCAGTCAGAACACCGGGGAGCTGTTTTTT. Translating gives CASSQNTGELFF.

The chain combines TRBV14 with TRBJ2-7; no definite D call. The germline V gene encodes CDR1 SGHDN and CDR2 FVKESK. This CDR3 has 14 amino acids. Trimming stripped 2 bases from V and 2 bases from J, with 10 bases between. The CDR3, as DNA: TGTGCCAGCAGCCAAACTCCACGCGCCTACGAGCAGTACTTC. Translated, it gives CASSQTPRAYEQYF.

The chain joins TRBV10-3 to TRBJ2-3; TRBD1 matches 8 bases. CDR1 is ENHRY and CDR2 is SYGVKD in the germline V gene. This CDR3 comprises 16 residues. The J segment lost 5 bases and the V segment lost 0 bases, leaving 7 bases of the junction unmatched. CDR3 bases: TGTGCCATCAGTGAGTCGAGCAGGGGGCGCGTAGATACGCAGTATTTT. It yields the protein CAISESSRGRVDTQYF.

The V call is TRBV9, the J call TRBJ2-1; 11 bases fit TRBD2. Trimming took 5 bases from V and 4 from J; bases not matched to a gene: 11. The CDR3 is 17 residues long. The germline CDR1 and CDR2 sequences are SGDLS and YYNGEE. The CDR3: CASSLASGRTNYNEQFF. CDR3 nucleotide sequence: TGTGCCAGCAGTCTAGCTAGCGGGAGGACCAATTACAATGAGCAGTTCTTC.

This clone was detected a few times. The genes are TRBV5-6 and TRBJ2-5; 8 nucleotides line up with TRBD2. The CDR3 has 12 residues. Germline V lookup: CDR1 SGHDT, CDR2 YYEEEE. V lost 7 bases, J lost 5 bases, and 4 bases stayed unmatched. The CDR3 loop reads CASQRGRETQYF. The CDR3 coding sequence is TGTGCCAGCCAGCGGGGGAGGGAGACCCAGTACTTC.

The V gene is TRBV5-1, the J gene TRBJ2-7; a possible D gene is TRBD1 (6 bases). CDR3 length: 14 residues. Germline CDR1 SGHRS, CDR2 YFSETQ. V lost 0 bases, J lost 6 bases, and 13 bases lay in between. The CDR3 coding sequence is TGCGCCAGCAGCTTGGTTCAGGGGAGCCTCGAGCAGTACTTC. Translated, it gives CASSLVQGSLEQYF.

This clone has a single count. The chain recombines TRBV7-9 with TRBJ2-2, with D possibly being TRBD1 or TRBD2 (5 bases each). The V end was cut by 10 bases, the J end by 0 bases, with 18 bases between. Germline V CDR1 and CDR2: SEHNR, FQNEAQ (reference sequence). The CDR3 runs 16 residues. CDR3: CANPPNGGSNTGELFF. Written as DNA, the CDR3 is TGTGCCAACCCACCCAATGGGGGTTCGAACACCGGGGAGCTGTTTTTT. Full variable domain (rest looked up from reference TRBV7-9 and TRBJ2-2): DTGVSQNPRHKITKRGQNVTFRCDPISEHNRLYWYRQTLGQGPEFLTYFQNEAQLEKSRLLSDRFSAERPKGSFSTLEIQRTEQGDSAMYLCANPPNGGSNTGELFFGEGSRLTVL.

The rearrangement uses TRBV7-8 and TRBJ2-7; 8 positions match TRBD1. There are 14 residues in the CDR3. In germline, CDR1 is SGHVS, CDR2 FQNEAQ. Trimming took 7 bases from V and 3 from J; bases not matched to a gene: 8. CDR3 nucleotides: TGTGCCAGCACCGTGGGGACAGGACTCTACGAGCAGTACTTC. Protein sequence: CASTVGTGLYEQYF. The full variable domain, completed using reference TRBV7-8 and TRBJ2-7, is GAGVSQSPRYKVAKRGQDVALRCDPISGHVSLFWYQQALGQGPEFLTYFQNEAQLDKSGLPSDRFFAERPEGSVSTLKIQRTQQEDSAVYLCASTVGTGLYEQYFGPGTRLTVT.

The chain couples TRBV28 to TRBJ1-2, with TRBD1 matching 7 bases. There are 15 residues in the CDR3. Germline-derived CDR1 and CDR2 are MDHEN and SYDVKM. Trimming at V came to 6 bases and at J to 3 bases, leaving 10 bases not matched to a gene. CDR3 loop: CASSRITGTDYGYTF. The CDR3 nucleotides read TGTGCCAGCAGCCGGATAACCGGGACAGACTATGGCTACACCTTC.

The chain combines TRBV30 with TRBJ2-1; the match to TRBD2 covers 9 bases. The J segment lost 8 bases and the V segment lost 0 bases, leaving 11 bases of the junction unmatched. The CDR3 runs 16 residues. Germline-derived CDR1 and CDR2 are GTSNPN and SVGIG (reference sequence). Written as DNA, the CDR3 is TGTGCCTGGAGTGTACCTCCTAGCGGGATAGCCTATGAGCAGTTCTTC. It yields the protein CAWSVPPSGIAYEQFF.

V is TRBV5-6 and J is TRBJ2-1; D remains ambiguous. Trimming pared 6 bases from V and 1 base from J, leaving 11 bases between. Germline CDR1 and CDR2: SGHDT and YYEEEE. This CDR3 region has 14 residues. The CDR3 region has the DNA TGTGCCAGCACGAAAGAACCATCCTACAATGAGCAGTTCTTC. It specifies CASTKEPSYNEQFF.

The V gene is TRBV7-6, the J gene TRBJ2-1; no clear D gene. The CDR3 extends over 12 amino acids. Per germline, CDR1 SGHVS and CDR2 FNYEAQ. The germline V and J ends were trimmed by 0 bases and 4 bases, with 1 base remaining between them. The CDR3, as DNA: TGTGCCAGCAGCTTAGCGTACAATGAGCAGTTCTTC. The encoded protein is CASSLAYNEQFF.

The chain recombines TRBV28 with TRBJ2-5; 8 nucleotides align to TRBD1. The length of the CDR3 is 14 residues. With V trimmed by 7 bases and J by 3 bases, 7 bases remained unmatched. CDR1 and CDR2 from the germline V gene are MDHEN and SYDVKM. The DNA of the CDR3 is TGTGCCAGCAACCCAGGGGGCGGTGAAGAGACCCAGTACTTC. It translates to CASNPGGGEETQYF.

The chain is built from TRBV7-2 and TRBJ2-7; D possibly corresponds to TRBD2 (6 bases). Trimming took off 2 bases at V and 5 bases at J, with 10 bases between the two ends. Germline assignment: CDR1 SGHTA and CDR2 FQGNSA. The CDR3 is made up of 13 amino acids. The CDR3 reads CASSLMEGHEQYF. The DNA of the CDR3 is TGTGCCAGCAGCTTAATGGAGGGGCACGAGCAGTACTTC.

The chain joins TRBV21-1 to TRBJ2-7; no DNA check was done on the table's D call, TRBD2. TRBV21-1 is annotated as a pseudogene. There are 15 residues in the CDR3. In DNA form, the CDR3 reads TGTGCCAGCAGTTGCGGGACTAGCGATACCTACGAGCAGTACTTC. Protein product: CASSCGTSDTYEQYF.

This chain joins TRBV15 and TRBJ2-5; tentatively, D is TRBD1 (5 bases). The length of the CDR3 is 13 residues. Per the germline V gene, CDR1 is LNHNV and CDR2 is YYDKDF (reference sequence). V lost 3 bases to trimming and J lost 4 bases, with 9 bases between them. CDR3: CATSRGQGETQYF. The CDR3 DNA sequence: TGTGCCACCAGCAGGGGGCAAGGAGAGACCCAGTACTTC. Combining the CDR3 with reference TRBV15 and TRBJ2-5 gives the whole variable domain DAMVIQNPRYQVTQFGKPVTLSCSQTLNHNVMYWYQQKSSQAPKLLFHYYDKDFNNEADTPDNFQSRRPNTSFCFLDIRSPGLGDTAMYLCATSRGQGETQYFGPGTRLLVL.

V gene TRBV11-2 combines with J gene TRBJ1-2, with D possibly matching TRBD1 (6 bases). The V end was cut by 5 bases, the J end by 8 bases, with 12 bases between. This CDR3 has 12 amino acids. The germline V gene encodes CDR1 SGHAT and CDR2 FQNNGV. The DNA of the CDR3 is TGTGCCAGCAGCGGCCCCGGGGGCGGCTACACCTTC. Its translation is CASSGPGGGYTF.

V and J are TRBV15 and TRBJ2-5; D ambiguous. With 0 bases removed from V and 1 base from J, the gap between germline ends came to 3 bases. The germline gives CDR1 LNHNV, CDR2 YYDKDF (reference sequence). CDR3 length equals 13 residues. CDR3 DNA: TGTGCCACCAGCAGAGATCTCCAAGAGACCCAGTACTTC. Its translation: CATSRDLQETQYF. Complete variable domain (other parts from reference TRBV15 and TRBJ2-5): DAMVIQNPRYQVTQFGKPVTLSCSQTLNHNVMYWYQQKSSQAPKLLFHYYDKDFNNEADTPDNFQSRRPNTSFCFLDIRSPGLGDTAMYLCATSRDLQETQYFGPGTRLLVL.

The chain couples TRBV11-2 to TRBJ2-7; the D is unclear. The ends were cut back, 1 base at V and 3 bases at J, with 4 bases in the middle. Germline-derived CDR1 and CDR2 are SGHAT and FQNNGV. The CDR3 sequence is 12 residues long. The CDR3 spells CASSLGNYEQYF. The CDR3 DNA reads TGTGCCAGCAGCTTAGGAAACTACGAGCAGTACTTC. Looking up the rest from reference TRBV11-2 and TRBJ2-7 gives the full variable domain: EAGVAQSPRYKIIEKRQSVAFWCNPISGHATLYWYQQILGQGPKLLIQFQNNGVVDDSQLPKDRFSAERLKGVDSTLKIQPAKLEDSAVYLCASSLGNYEQYFGPGTRLTVT.

The chain links TRBV29-1 to TRBJ1-4; D not resolved. Germline V gives CDR1 SQVTM, CDR2 ANQGSEA. Trimming stripped 6 bases from V and 0 bases from J, with 8 bases between. This CDR3 has 13 amino acids. The CDR3 spells CSVAIATNEKLFF. Here the CDR3 DNA reads TGCAGCGTGGCGATAGCAACTAATGAAAAACTGTTTTTT.

This chain joins TRBV7-9 and TRBJ2-7; D gene uncertain. The CDR3 runs 13 residues. Trimming left V 2 bases short and J 5 bases short, with 10 bases between. From germline, CDR1 is SEHNR and CDR2 FQNEAQ (reference sequence). CDR3: CASSLHGLDEQYF. Written as DNA, the CDR3 is TGTGCCAGCAGCTTACACGGGTTGGACGAGCAGTACTTC.

Of note for this clone: The same CDR3 is also encoded by other DNA sequences in this sample. The J gene is TRBJ2-7, the V gene TRBV28; D perhaps matches TRBD2 (6 bases). Germline V lookup: CDR1 MDHEN, CDR2 SYDVKM. CDR3 length: 14 amino acids. Trimming removed 6 bases from V and 2 bases from J, with 14 bases in between. The CDR3 reads CASSLYRGTYEQYF. The CDR3, as DNA: TGTGCCAGCAGCCTCTATCGGGGGACCTACGAGCAGTACTTC.

This clone came up once. The V and J genes are TRBV15 and TRBJ1-1, with 9 nucleotides matching TRBD1. Trimming cost V 5 bases and J 0 bases; bases outside gene matches: 7. CDR3 length: 16 residues. Germline lookup yields CDR1 LNHNV and CDR2 YYDKDF (reference sequence). CDR3 sequence (DNA): TGTGCCACCAGCTATGGACAGGGGAGGCTGAACACTGAAGCTTTCTTT. Translation: CATSYGQGRLNTEAFF.

The CDR3 nucleotides read TGTGCCAGCAGCTCGCTAGCGGGAGGCACAGATACGCAGTATTTT. Residues: CASSSLAGGTDTQYF. The chain links TRBV11-3 to TRBJ2-3, with TRBD2 matching over 10 bases. Trimming cost V 4 bases and J 1 base; bases outside gene matches: 2. Looked up from germline, CDR1 is SGHNT and CDR2 is YENEEA. The CDR3 runs to 15 residues.

The chain is built from TRBV28 and TRBJ1-5; D is unresolved. V was trimmed by 5 bases and J by 6 bases, leaving 17 bases between them. This CDR3 contains 15 residues. The germline gives CDR1 MDHEN, CDR2 SYDVKM. Written as DNA, the CDR3 is TGTGCCAGCAGTATTGGGGATAGCGACGGTCAGCCCCAGCATTTT. Translation gives CASSIGDSDGQPQHF.

The V and J genes are TRBV14 and TRBJ2-6; either TRBD1 or TRBD2 may fit D (5 bases each). The germline V gene has CDR1 SGHDN and CDR2 FVKESK. The CDR3 loop spans 17 amino acids. V was trimmed by 5 bases and J by 0 bases, leaving 14 bases between them. The CDR3: CASSNRDVSSGANVLTF. The CDR3 nucleotides are TGTGCCAGCAGCAACCGGGACGTAAGCTCTGGGGCCAACGTCCTGACTTTC.

The CDR3 region is CSVVDRRNEKLFF. DNA of the CDR3: TGCAGCGTTGTGGACAGAAGAAATGAAAAACTGTTTTTT. The chain has TRBV29-1 and TRBJ1-4; D possibly corresponds to TRBD1 (6 bases). Germline V lookup: CDR1 SQVTM, CDR2 ANQGSEA. This CDR3 is 13 amino acids long. Trimming removed 4 bases at V and 5 bases at J, with 11 bases between.

This clone was seen just once. The chain recombines TRBV9 with TRBJ2-7; 7 bases line up with TRBD1. CDR3 length: 15 residues. V lost 0 bases and J lost 5; bases outside the gene matches: 8. Germline V lookup: CDR1 SGDLS, CDR2 YYNGEE. This CDR3 reads CASSVAARGNNEQYF. The CDR3 nucleotides are TGTGCCAGCAGCGTAGCCGCCAGGGGGAACAACGAGCAGTACTTC.

V is TRBV5-8 and J is TRBJ1-1; D is possibly TRBD1 (5 bases). CDR3 length: 13 amino acids. Per germline, CDR1 SGHTS and CDR2 YDEGEE. The V gene lost 3 bases and the J gene lost 8 bases, with 14 bases spanning the gap. In nucleotides, the CDR3 is TGTGCCAGCAGCTGGGACGAGGGTCGGGAAGCTTTCTTT. It yields the protein CASSWDEGREAFF.

The CDR3 spells CASRGLATNEKLFF. The CDR3, as DNA: TGTGCCAGCAGGGGTCTTGCAACTAATGAAAAACTGTTTTTT. The rearrangement links TRBV28 to TRBJ1-4; D not resolved. V was pared by 6 bases and J by 0 bases, with 8 bases between. Germline V lookup: CDR1 MDHEN, CDR2 SYDVKM. The CDR3 length is 14 residues.

The genes are TRBV14 and TRBJ1-5; D is ambiguous. CDR3 length: 13 residues. Germline lookup yields CDR1 SGHDN and CDR2 FVKESK. Deletions cut 2 bases from V and 3 bases from J, with 5 bases between. The CDR3 DNA is TGTGCCAGCAGCCAATCCACCAATCAGCCCCAGCATTTT. Amino acid sequence: CASSQSTNQPQHF.

J is TRBJ2-2 and V is TRBV7-8, with D possibly being TRBD1 (7 bases). The CDR3 totals 15 residues. Germline V gene sequence: CDR1 SGHVS, CDR2 FQNEAQ. The V end lost 4 bases, the J end lost 5 bases, and 14 bases lay between the germline ends. CDR3 in DNA: TGTGCCAGCAGCTCAACAGGGGCGGGAACCGGGGAGCTGTTTTTT. Encoded protein: CASSSTGAGTGELFF.